A single sample is the source of the 16 T cell receptor beta chains below, sequenced in a study of cytomegalovirus exposure and HLA in healthy donors. PCR involved 60 Vbeta and 13 Jbeta primers. TCRdb's copy holds only in-frame clones and misses some; the assay was immunoSEQ multiplex PCR. The sample records more than 95,000 clones, more than 75% being singletons. The sample comprised PBMCs. These receptors all come from a woman in her forties in good health and CMV-seronegative.

There are a few counts of this clone. The chain joins TRBV11-2 to TRBJ2-7; no clear D gene. Trimming took off 3 bases at V and 4 bases at J, with 4 bases between the two ends. The CDR3 contains 11 residues. The V gene's germline CDR1 is SGHAT and CDR2 FQNNGV. This CDR3 reads CASSFHYEQYF. The CDR3 coding sequence is TGTGCCAGCAGCTTCCATTACGAGCAGTACTTC.

This chain connects TRBV7-8 to TRBJ2-1, with unresolved D. Trimming removed 5 bases at V and 6 bases at J, with 11 bases between. This CDR3 has 13 amino acids. CDR1 is SGHVS and CDR2 is FQNEAQ in the germline V gene. CDR3 sequence: CASSVDSFNEQFF. CDR3 sequence (DNA): TGTGCCAGCAGCGTGGATAGCTTCAATGAGCAGTTCTTC.

The rearrangement uses TRBV19 and TRBJ1-1; 7 positions agree with TRBD1. After removal of 8 bases from V and 0 bases from J, the junction contained 9 bases not matched to a gene. The CDR3 contains 15 residues. Germline V gene data show CDR1 as LNHDA and CDR2 as SQIVND (reference sequence). The CDR3 sequence is CASRRPGQMNTEAFF. In nucleotides, the CDR3 is TGTGCCAGTCGCCGGCCGGGACAGATGAACACTGAAGCTTTCTTT.

The chain is built from TRBV7-2 and TRBJ1-2, with TRBD1 matching 9 bases. CDR1 and CDR2 from the germline V gene are SGHTA and FQGNSA. The J segment lost 7 bases and the V segment lost 4 bases, leaving 4 bases of the junction unmatched. This CDR3 is 13 amino acids long. The CDR3: CASSWDRDGGYTF. Written as DNA, the CDR3 is TGTGCCAGCAGCTGGGACAGGGACGGTGGCTACACCTTC.

The table lists this clone with a few counts. This sequence joins TRBV19 and TRBJ2-7; 11 nucleotides align to TRBD2. The CDR3 extends over 15 amino acids. Germline CDR1 reads LNHDA; CDR2 reads SQIVND (reference sequence). The trim removed 4 bases at V and 3 bases at J, leaving 5 bases unmatched. The CDR3 region is CASSTSTSGSYEQYF. The CDR3 nucleotides read TGTGCCAGTAGTACCTCTACTAGCGGGAGCTACGAGCAGTACTTC.

This clone was seen only once. V and J are TRBV19 and TRBJ2-7; 8 nucleotides align to TRBD2. Per germline, CDR1 LNHDA and CDR2 SQIVND (reference sequence). Trimming took 5 bases from V and 3 from J; bases not matched to a gene: 3. CDR3 length: 13 residues. CDR3 nucleotides: TGTGCCAGTAGTTCCCGGGGGGGCTACGAGCAGTACTTC. Its protein product is CASSSRGGYEQYF.

This chain joins TRBV14 and TRBJ2-3; 9 bases agree with TRBD2. V lost 4 bases and J lost 1; bases outside the gene matches: 3. CDR1 and CDR2 (germline): SGHDN, FVKESK. This CDR3 has 15 amino acids. DNA of the CDR3: TGTGCCAGCAGCCGGACTAGCGAGGGCACAGATACGCAGTATTTT. This gives the protein CASSRTSEGTDTQYF.

The chain uses TRBV7-2 and TRBJ1-1; 7 nucleotides line up with TRBD1. J gave up 1 base and V 1 base, and 9 bases lay outside the gene matches. Germline V gene lookup returns CDR1 SGHTA and CDR2 FQGNSA. The CDR3 spans 17 residues. The DNA for the CDR3 is TGTGCCAGCAGCTTAGAAGGGGGCGGGGTTAGGAACACTGAAGCTTTCTTT. It codes for CASSLEGGGVRNTEAFF. Together with reference TRBV7-2 and TRBJ1-1, the CDR3 gives the full variable domain: GAGVSQSPSNKVTEKGKDVELRCDPISGHTALYWYRQSLGQGLEFLIYFQGNSAPDKSGLPSDRFSAERTGGSVSTLTIQRTQQEDSAVYLCASSLEGGGVRNTEAFFGQGTRLTVV.

The chain uses TRBV11-2 and TRBJ2-5, with a weak D call TRBD1 (5 bases). V was trimmed by 5 bases and J by 4 bases, leaving 11 bases between them. The CDR3 totals 13 residues. In germline, CDR1 is SGHAT, CDR2 FQNNGV. The DNA for the CDR3 is TGTGCCAGCAGCAGATGGCAGGGAGAGACCCAGTACTTC. This translates into CASSRWQGETQYF. The complete variable domain, with remaining parts taken from reference TRBV11-2 and TRBJ2-5, reads EAGVAQSPRYKIIEKRQSVAFWCNPISGHATLYWYQQILGQGPKLLIQFQNNGVVDDSQLPKDRFSAERLKGVDSTLKIQPAKLEDSAVYLCASSRWQGETQYFGPGTRLLVL.

The chain joins TRBV7-9 to TRBJ1-5; D is unresolved. Germline CDR1 reads SEHNR; CDR2 reads FQNEAQ (reference sequence). Between the trimmed V and J ends, which lost 5 bases and 7 bases, there was a span of 12 bases. There are 13 residues in the CDR3. CDR3 sequence reads: CASSPPGVQPQHF. The CDR3, as DNA: TGTGCCAGCAGCCCTCCCGGGGTGCAGCCCCAGCATTTT.

This chain links TRBV14 with TRBJ1-1, with 8 bases matching TRBD1. Looked up from germline, CDR1 is SGHDN and CDR2 is FVKESK. CDR3 length: 14 amino acids. Trimming removed 5 bases from V and 6 bases from J; junction bases left unmatched: 8. The CDR3 spells CASSFLRGLPEAFF. For the CDR3, the DNA is TGTGCCAGCAGCTTCCTCAGGGGGCTCCCTGAAGCTTTCTTT.

This chain joins TRBV7-3 and TRBJ2-3; perhaps TRBD2 as D (6 bases). Trimming shortened V by 2 bases and J by 4 bases, and 16 bases separated the two germline ends. This CDR3 comprises 16 residues. Germline CDR1 is SGHTA and CDR2 is FQGTGA. CDR3 nucleotide sequence: TGTGCCAGCAGCTTACTTCGGGGCGGGATTGCAGATACGCAGTATTTT. This sequence encodes CASSLLRGGIADTQYF.

V usage is TRBV14 and J usage is TRBJ2-1; no clear D gene. The CDR3 has 14 amino acids. The germline V gene has CDR1 SGHDN and CDR2 FVKESK. Trimming stripped 0 bases from V and 3 bases from J, with 6 bases between. This chain's CDR3 is CASSQDLSYNEQFF. The CDR3 DNA is TGTGCCAGCAGCCAAGATCTCAGCTACAATGAGCAGTTCTTC.

This chain joins TRBV13 and TRBJ2-1; 10 bases align to TRBD2. The V and J ends lost 6 bases and 7 bases, in that order; junction bases with no gene match: 12. In germline, CDR1 is PRHDT, CDR2 FYEKMQ (reference sequence). CDR3 length equals 16 residues. CDR3 region: CASSDRSGRARNEQFF. Here the CDR3 DNA reads TGTGCCAGCAGTGACCGCAGCGGGAGGGCCAGGAATGAGCAGTTCTTC.

This clone was counted only a few times. The J gene is TRBJ2-4, the V gene TRBV29-1; 9 bases match TRBD1. V shed 4 bases, J shed 8 bases, and the junction held 12 bases outside the gene matches. CDR1 is SQVTM and CDR2 is ANQGSEA in the germline V gene. The CDR3 runs to 15 residues. CDR3 nucleotides: TGCAGCGTTGTCCCGGGACAGGGAAGAGGGGACATTCAGTACTTC. This encodes CSVVPGQGRGDIQYF.

This clone was picked up a small number of times. The CDR3, as DNA: TGTGCCAGCAGCTTAGGGTACCAGAGGAACGAGCAGTACTTC. Encoded protein: CASSLGYQRNEQYF. The genes are TRBV7-9 and TRBJ2-7; D remains ambiguous. This CDR3 spans 14 amino acids. Germline CDR1 reads SEHNR; CDR2 reads FQNEAQ (reference sequence). V was shortened by 1 base and J by 5 bases, with 12 bases between the two germline ends.